This T cell receptor beta chain was recovered during a study of T cell responses to AZD1222 COVID-19 vaccine. The study, taken as a whole, reports: The donors showed a predominance of white British ancestry and of females, with possible underestimation of clonal diversity. Elevations in Spike-specific TCR breadth and depth followed administration of two AZD1222 doses. Nearly half of spike-specific TCRs reportedly go after variant regions that carry no mutations.

Germline assignment: CDR1 LGHDT and CDR2 YNNKEL (reference sequence). The CDR3 contains 14 residues. Deletions cut 4 bases from V and 1 base from J, with 10 bases between. Clones were sequenced by immunoSEQ multiplex PCR, and TCRdb holds only the in-frame ones, with some missing. The sample consists of 150,000 to 200,000 clones, about 92% of them appearing once. Worth noting for this clone: As yet, its antigen is unknown.

The chain recombines TRBV3-1 (or the pseudogene TRBV3-2) with TRBJ1-1; D unresolved. The source is an adult in good health. This specimen was peripheral blood, taken on day 0 of AZD1222 vaccination. CDR3 nucleotides: TGTGCCAGCAGCCTTAATCACCAGAACACTGAAGCTTTCTTT. As protein: CASSLNHQNTEAFF.